This record covers a single T cell receptor (beta chain). Its specificity is unknown. Between the trimmed V and J ends, which lost 2 bases and 2 bases, there was a span of 12 bases. The CDR3 has 15 residues. Germline values: CDR1 MNHNY, CDR2 SVGAGI (reference sequence). The data belong to a study of long-term antiretroviral therapy in people with HIV. Survey level was the resolution at which the v3.0 immunoSEQ assay ran. The method was immunoSEQ multiplex PCR; TCRdb's version includes in-frame clones alone and lacks a portion of them. This table holds about 15,000 clones, about four fifths found once. Study results and limitations: Diversity rose after ART but stayed below transplant donor controls. Pre-ART expanded clones dominated the repertoire at every time point.

Every participant gave one or more pre-ART and two or more post-ART PBMC samples. There were about 0.95-10 million cryopreserved PBMC in the samples before DNA extraction. The chain couples TRBV6-6 to TRBJ2-5; D uncertain. Sample: unsorted PBMCs, taken just before starting antiretroviral therapy. This sequence was found in a man in his forties with HIV. CDR3 DNA: TGTGCCAGCAGTTACATCTCCGGCATTCAAGAGACCCAGTACTTC. It yields the protein CASSYISGIQETQYF.